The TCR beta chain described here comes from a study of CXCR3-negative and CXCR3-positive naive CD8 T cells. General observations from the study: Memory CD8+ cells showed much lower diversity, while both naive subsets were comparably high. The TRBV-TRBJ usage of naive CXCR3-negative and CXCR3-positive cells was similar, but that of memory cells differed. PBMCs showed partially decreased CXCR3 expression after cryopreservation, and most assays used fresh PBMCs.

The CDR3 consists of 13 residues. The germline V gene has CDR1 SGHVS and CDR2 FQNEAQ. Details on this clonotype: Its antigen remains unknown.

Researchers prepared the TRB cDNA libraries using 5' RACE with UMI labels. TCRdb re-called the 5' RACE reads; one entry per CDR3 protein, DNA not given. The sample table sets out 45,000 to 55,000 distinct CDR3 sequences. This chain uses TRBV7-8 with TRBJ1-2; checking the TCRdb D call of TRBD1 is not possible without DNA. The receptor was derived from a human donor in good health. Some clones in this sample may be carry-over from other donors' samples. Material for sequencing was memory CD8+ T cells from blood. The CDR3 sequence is CASSLRQEYGYTF.